This T cell receptor beta chain was recorded in a study of response to subunit inactivated influenza vaccine. Study outcomes and limitations: Researchers suggested that each seasonal influenza vaccination recruits few new T cells.

As for this clonotype: The antigen remains unidentified.

TCRdb used MiXCR to reprocess the RT-PCR reads, holding one entry per CDR3 protein. The sample has around 580,000 distinct CDR3 sequences; 14% are singletons. Trimming removed 4 bases at V and 6 bases at J, with 16 bases between. The CDR3 totals 14 residues. Per germline, CDR1 SGHTA and CDR2 FQGNSA. The specimen comprised PBMCs from blood, sampled roughly 12 days after vaccination. This rearrangement joins TRBV7-2 to TRBJ2-7, with TRBD1 as a possible D gene (6 bases). This TCR was recovered from a man in his fifties who received an inactivated influenza vaccine. CDR3 sequence reads: CASSYRDRLSEQYF. CDR3 sequence (DNA): TGTGCCAGCAGCTACAGGGATCGACTCTCCGAGCAGTACTTC.